Below, one TCR beta chain is given with its context. Its antigen is currently unknown. Trimming stripped 4 bases from V and 8 bases from J, with 18 bases between. This CDR3 contains 15 residues. The germline V gene has CDR1 SGHRS and CDR2 YFSETQ. The sample originates from a study of T cell responses to AZD1222 COVID-19 vaccine. Profiling relied on immunoSEQ multiplex PCR, and the TCRdb table lists in-frame clones only, not all of them. Of about 150,000 clones listed, around nine tenths are singletons. Whole-study findings and limits: Seropositive status at baseline applied to only five to seven AZD1222 recipients. Increases in Spike-specific TCR breadth and depth were seen after two AZD1222 doses. In all cases, repertoires were sampled only after the peak T cell response.

This clonotype was obtained from an adult in good health. V usage is TRBV5-1 and J usage is TRBJ1-4; tentative D call: TRBD1 (5 bases). The starting material was peripheral blood, obtained on day 0 of AZD1222 vaccination. CDR3 coding DNA: TGCGCCAGCAGCGTCACCGGGACGAGTGGAGAAAAACTGTTTTTT. It is translated as CASSVTGTSGEKLFF. Full variable domain (missing parts from reference TRBV5-1 and TRBJ1-4): KAGVTQTPRYLIKTRGQQVTLSCSPISGHRSVSWYQQTPGQGLQFLFEYFSETQRNKGNFPGRFSGRQFSNSRSEMNVSTLELGDSALYLCASSVTGTSGEKLFFGSGTQLSVL.